This T cell receptor (beta chain) was sequenced for a study of blood T cell repertoires in COVID-19. This clone occurred a few times. One Seattle source followed patients from active infection through their disease course. Sequencing used immunoSEQ multiplex PCR; TCRdb keeps in-frame clones, though not all of them. Of a few hundred thousand clones listed, around 89% were seen once; the top ten hold 10% to 15%. V gave up 4 bases and J gave up 6 bases; unmatched junction bases: 3. This CDR3 is built from 14 residues. CDR1 is SGDLS and CDR2 is YYNGEE in the germline V gene. The chain joins TRBV9 to TRBJ1-5; 11 bases agree with TRBD1. This clonotype was sampled from a woman aged 50 to 60 with COVID-19, enrolled during active disease. Sequenced input: peripheral blood. As DNA, the CDR3 is TGTGCCAGCAGCATTGGGACAGGGGGTCAGCCCCAGCATTTT. It translates to CASSIGTGGQPQHF.